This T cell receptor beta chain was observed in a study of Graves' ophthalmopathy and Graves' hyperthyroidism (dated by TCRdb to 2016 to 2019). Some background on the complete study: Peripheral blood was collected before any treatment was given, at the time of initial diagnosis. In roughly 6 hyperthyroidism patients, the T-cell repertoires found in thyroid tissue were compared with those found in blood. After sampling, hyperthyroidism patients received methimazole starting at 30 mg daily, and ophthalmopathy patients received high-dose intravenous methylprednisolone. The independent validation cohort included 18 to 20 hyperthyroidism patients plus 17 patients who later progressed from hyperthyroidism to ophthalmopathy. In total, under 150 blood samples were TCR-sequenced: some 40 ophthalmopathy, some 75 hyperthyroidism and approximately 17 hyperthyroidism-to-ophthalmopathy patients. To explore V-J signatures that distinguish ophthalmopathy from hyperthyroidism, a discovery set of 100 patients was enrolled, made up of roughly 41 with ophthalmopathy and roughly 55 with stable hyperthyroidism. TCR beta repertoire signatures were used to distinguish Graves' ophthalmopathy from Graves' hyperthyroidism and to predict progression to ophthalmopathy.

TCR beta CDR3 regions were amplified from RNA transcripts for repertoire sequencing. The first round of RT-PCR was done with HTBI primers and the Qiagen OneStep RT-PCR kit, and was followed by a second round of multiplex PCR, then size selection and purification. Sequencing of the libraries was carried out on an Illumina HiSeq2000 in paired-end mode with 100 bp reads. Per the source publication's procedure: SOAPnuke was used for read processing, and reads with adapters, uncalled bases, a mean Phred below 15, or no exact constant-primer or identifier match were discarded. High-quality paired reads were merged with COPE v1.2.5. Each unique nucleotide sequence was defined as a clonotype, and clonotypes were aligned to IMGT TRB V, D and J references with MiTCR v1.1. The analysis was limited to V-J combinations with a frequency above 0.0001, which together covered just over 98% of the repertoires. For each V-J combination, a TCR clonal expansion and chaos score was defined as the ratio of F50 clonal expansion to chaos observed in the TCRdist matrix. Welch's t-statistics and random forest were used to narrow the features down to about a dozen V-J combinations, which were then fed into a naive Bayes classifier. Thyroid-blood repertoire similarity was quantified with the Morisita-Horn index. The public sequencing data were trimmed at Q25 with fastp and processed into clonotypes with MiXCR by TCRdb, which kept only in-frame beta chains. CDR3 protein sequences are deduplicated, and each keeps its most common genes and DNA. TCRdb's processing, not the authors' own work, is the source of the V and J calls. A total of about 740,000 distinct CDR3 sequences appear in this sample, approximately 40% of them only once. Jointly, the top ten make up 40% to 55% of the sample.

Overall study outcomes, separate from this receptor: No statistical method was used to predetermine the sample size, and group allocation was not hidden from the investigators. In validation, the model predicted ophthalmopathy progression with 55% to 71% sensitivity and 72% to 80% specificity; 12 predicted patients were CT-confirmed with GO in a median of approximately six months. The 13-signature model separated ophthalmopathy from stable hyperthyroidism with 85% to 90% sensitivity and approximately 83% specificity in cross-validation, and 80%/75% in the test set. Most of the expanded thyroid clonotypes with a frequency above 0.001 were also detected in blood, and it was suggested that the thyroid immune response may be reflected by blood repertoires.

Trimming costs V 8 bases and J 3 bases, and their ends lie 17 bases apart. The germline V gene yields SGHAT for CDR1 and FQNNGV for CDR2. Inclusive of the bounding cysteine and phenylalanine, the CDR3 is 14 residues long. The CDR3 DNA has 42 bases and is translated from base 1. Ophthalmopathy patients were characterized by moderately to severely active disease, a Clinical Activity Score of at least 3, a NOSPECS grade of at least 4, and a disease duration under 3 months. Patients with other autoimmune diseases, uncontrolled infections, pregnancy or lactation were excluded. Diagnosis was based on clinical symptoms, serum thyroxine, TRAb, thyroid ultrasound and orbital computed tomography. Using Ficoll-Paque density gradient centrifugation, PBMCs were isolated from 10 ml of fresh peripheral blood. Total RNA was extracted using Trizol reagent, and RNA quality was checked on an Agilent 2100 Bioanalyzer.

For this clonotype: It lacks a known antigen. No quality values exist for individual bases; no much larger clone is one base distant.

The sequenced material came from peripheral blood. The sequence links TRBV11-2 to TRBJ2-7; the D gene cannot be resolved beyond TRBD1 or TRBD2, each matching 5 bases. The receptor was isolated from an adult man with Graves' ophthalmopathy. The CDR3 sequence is CASGIEPGRYEQYF. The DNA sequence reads TGTGCCAGCGGCATCGAGCCGGGGCGCTACGAGCAGTACTTC.